The next 8 T cell receptor beta chains were all read from a single sample in a study of CD8 T cells in ankylosing spondylitis. Study results and limitations: Roughly eight highly homologous variants made up a TCR beta motif that seemed to typify ankylosing spondylitis blood.

These receptors lack a known antigen. TCRdb passed the 5' RACE reads through MiXCR, listing each CDR3 protein once. The sample lists 700,000 to 1,000,000 distinct CDR3 sequences, 12% occurring once. Sequencing was carried out using blood, either unsorted or a sorted T cell fraction (not recorded which). These receptors all come from a male donor with ankylosing spondylitis.

In this sample, this clonotype turned up a few times. J is TRBJ1-1 and V is TRBV9; 9 nucleotides match TRBD1. After removal of 4 bases from V and 5 bases from J, the junction contained 6 bases not matched to a gene. This CDR3 is built from 14 residues. CDR1 is SGDLS and CDR2 is YYNGEE in the germline V gene. This chain's CDR3 is CASSYFGTGTEAFF. In nucleotides, the CDR3 is TGTGCCAGCAGCTACTTCGGGACAGGGACTGAAGCTTTCTTT.

The sample holds a few counts of this clonotype. The genes are TRBV20-1 and TRBJ1-6, with a tentative D call TRBD1 (6 bases). Trimming took off 3 bases at V and 9 bases at J, with 9 bases between the two ends. The CDR3 consists of 12 residues. Looked up from germline, CDR1 is DFQATT and CDR2 is SNEGSKA (reference sequence). The CDR3 DNA sequence: TGCAGTGCTAGCAGGGGAGGTTCACCCCTCCACTTT. Protein: CSASRGGSPLHF.

Ten or more counts support this clonotype. V is TRBV15 and J is TRBJ2-1; possible D gene TRBD2, 6 bases. Between the trimmed V and J ends, which lost 3 bases and 4 bases, there was a span of 13 bases. The CDR3 extends over 15 amino acids. Germline assignment: CDR1 LNHNV and CDR2 YYDKDF (reference sequence). The CDR3 region has the DNA TGTGCCACCAGCAGGAGGACGGGGACTTACAATGAGCAGTTCTTC. As protein: CATSRRTGTYNEQFF.

This clonotype was counted ten times or more. The V call is TRBV7-9, the J call TRBJ1-5, with D uncertain. The CDR3 is made up of 14 amino acids. Trimming took off 5 bases at V and 9 bases at J, with 17 bases between the two ends. Looked up from germline, CDR1 is SEHNR and CDR2 is FQNEAQ (reference sequence). This chain's CDR3 is CASSPQTEFPPQHF. DNA for the CDR3: TGTGCCAGCAGCCCGCAGACGGAGTTCCCGCCCCAGCATTTT.

This clonotype has just a few counts. The chain combines TRBV5-1 with TRBJ2-3; TRBD2 agrees at 10 bases. CDR3 length equals 14 residues. The trim removed 2 bases at V and 6 bases at J, leaving 3 bases unmatched. Germline V gives CDR1 SGHRS, CDR2 YFSETQ. The DNA of the CDR3 is TGCGCCAGCAGCTTTTTACTAGCGGGGGATACGCAGTATTTT. Its translation: CASSFLLAGDTQYF.

The chain employs TRBV5-1 and TRBJ2-7, with D possibly being TRBD1 or TRBD2 (5 bases each). This CDR3 is built from 14 residues. Germline V gives CDR1 SGHRS, CDR2 YFSETQ. The germline V and J ends were trimmed by 0 bases and 2 bases, with 9 bases remaining between them. The CDR3 nucleotides are TGCGCCAGCAGCTTGGTCGTGGGGGCCTACGAGCAGTACTTC. Amino acid sequence: CASSLVVGAYEQYF.

This clonotype was detected ten times or more. The CDR3 here is CASSLAGGINEKLFF. The CDR3, as DNA: TGTGCCAGCAGCTTAGCCGGAGGGATTAATGAAAAACTGTTTTTT. This sequence joins TRBV7-2 and TRBJ1-4, with D unresolved. From germline, CDR1 is SGHTA and CDR2 FQGNSA. The CDR3 is 15 residues long. V shed 0 bases and J shed 4 bases, with 9 bases lying between them.

This clonotype was picked up many times. The rearrangement links TRBV6-2 or TRBV6-3 to TRBJ2-1; 10 bases match TRBD2. Germline CDR1 reads MNHEY; CDR2 reads SVGEGT. CDR3 length: 14 residues. V was pared by 2 bases and J by 8 bases, with 3 bases of the junction left unmatched. The CDR3 is CASSYLAGDDEQFF. The DNA for the CDR3 is TGTGCCAGCAGTTACCTAGCGGGAGACGATGAGCAGTTCTTC.